The sequence of this TCR beta chain was determined in a study of Ad26.COV2.S vaccination and SARS-CoV-2 variants. Study as a whole: The COV1001 Ad26.COV2.S trial arm included the donor. The authors gave Ad26.COV2.S intramuscularly, either once or twice 56 days apart. Whole-study findings and limits: Comparability of non-spike TCR breadth was observed across vaccine and placebo recipients.

The V and J ends lost 4 bases and 13 bases respectively, with 13 bases between them. The CDR3 runs to 11 residues. CDR1 is MDHEN and CDR2 is SYDVKM in the germline V gene. About this clone itself: Antigen specificity is unknown.

Here immunoSEQ multiplex PCR was the method, and the copy in TCRdb shows in-frame clones only, minus some. This sample carries almost 400,000 clones, around 91% of them seen once, and the ten largest clones take about 1.9%. The sample's treatment: roughly 20 received Ad26.COV2.S at low or high dose, single or two shots; roughly five received placebo; per-sample allocation not given. Sampling was done on day 63 after the first vaccine or placebo injection. Boston supplied an adult donor aged 18-55 years. This chain links TRBV28 with TRBJ1-1; D gene uncertain. The sample consisted of peripheral blood, taken in a trial of Ad26.COV2.S vaccine versus placebo. The TCR sequence derives from a person between 18 and 59 years old who received the Ad26.COV2.S COVID-19 vaccine or a placebo. CDR3 protein: CASSSSPEGFF. The CDR3 bases are TGTGCCAGCAGTTCATCCCCAGAGGGTTTCTTT.